These T cell receptor beta chains were read from a single sample in a study of T cells after yellow fever vaccination. From the 5' RACE reads, TCRdb called clonotypes with MiXCR, one entry per CDR3 protein. Among some 500,000 distinct CDR3 sequences listed, around an eighth were seen once. The material sequenced was PBMCs, taken on the day of the yellow fever booster vaccination. Receptors originate from a man between 25 and 39 years old who received the YFV17D yellow fever vaccine. CDR3s include the opening cysteine and the closing phenylalanine or tryptophan. Each record gives: clone size, V gene, J gene, CDR3 length, D gene, CDR3 DNA, CDR3 protein. A D gene is named only where the DNA matches it firmly. A row's size may be missing; if present it is once, few, many or a size class.

clone_size: few
v_call: TRBV28
j_call: TRBJ1-4
cdr3_length: 16
d_call: .
cdr3_nt: TGTGCCAGCAGTTCCCCTTTGGGGGGCGTTAATGAAAAACTGTTTTTT
cdr3_aa: CASSSPLGGVNEKLFF

clone_size: few
v_call: TRBV10-1
j_call: TRBJ1-1
cdr3_length: 11
d_call: .
cdr3_nt: TGCGCCAGCAGTGAGTACACTGAAGCTTTCTTT
cdr3_aa: CASSEYTEAFF

clone_size: few
v_call: TRBV5-1
j_call: TRBJ2-5
cdr3_length: 14
d_call: .
cdr3_nt: TGCGCCAGCAGCGTACAGGCTATTCAAGAGACCCAGTACTTC
cdr3_aa: CASSVQAIQETQYF

clone_size: few
v_call: TRBV29-1
j_call: TRBJ2-3
cdr3_length: 14
d_call: .
cdr3_nt: TGCAGCGGATCAGATGGCGGCTTCACAGATACGCAGTATTTT
cdr3_aa: CSGSDGGFTDTQYF

clone_size: few
v_call: TRBV29-1
j_call: TRBJ2-2
cdr3_length: 13
d_call: .
cdr3_nt: TGCAGCGTGCACAGCGAAGACACCGGGGAGCTGTTTTTT
cdr3_aa: CSVHSEDTGELFF

clone_size: few
v_call: TRBV7-2
j_call: TRBJ2-7
cdr3_length: 14
d_call: TRBD2
cdr3_nt: TGTGCCAGCAGCCCCTTTGGGGGGGACTACGAGCAGTACTTC
cdr3_aa: CASSPFGGDYEQYF

clone_size: few
v_call: TRBV12-3/TRBV12-4
j_call: TRBJ2-2
cdr3_length: 15
d_call: TRBD2
cdr3_nt: TGTGCCAGCAGTAATAGCGGGAGCGGGGCCGGGGAGCTGTTTTTT
cdr3_aa: CASSNSGSGAGELFF

clone_size: few
v_call: TRBV7-9
j_call: TRBJ2-7
cdr3_length: 17
d_call: .
cdr3_nt: TGTGCCAGCAGCACTCCTACTAACAGGAGGCCCTCGTACGAGCAGTACTTC
cdr3_aa: CASSTPTNRRPSYEQYF

clone_size: few
v_call: TRBV5-1
j_call: TRBJ1-2
cdr3_length: 14
d_call: TRBD1
cdr3_nt: TGCGCCAGTCAACCCTCGGACAGGAGAAATGGCTACACCTTC
cdr3_aa: CASQPSDRRNGYTF

clone_size: few
v_call: TRBV5-1
j_call: TRBJ2-1
cdr3_length: 14
d_call: TRBD1
cdr3_nt: TGCGCCAGCAGCCGGGACAGGGTTGGGAATGAGCAGTTCTTC
cdr3_aa: CASSRDRVGNEQFF

clone_size: few
v_call: TRBV4-3
j_call: TRBJ2-1
cdr3_length: 17
d_call: .
cdr3_nt: TGCGCCAGCAGCCAAGCGCGGGTCCGAAGATCCTACAATGAGCAGTTCTTC
cdr3_aa: CASSQARVRRSYNEQFF

clone_size: .
v_call: TRBV5-6
j_call: TRBJ2-5
cdr3_length: 15
d_call: .
cdr3_nt: TGTGCCAGCAGCAGTGATCGGGAGCAACAAGAGACCCAGTACTTC
cdr3_aa: CASSSDREQQETQYF

clone_size: few
v_call: TRBV29-1
j_call: TRBJ2-1
cdr3_length: 13
d_call: TRBD2
cdr3_nt: TGCAGCGTCGATAGCGGGATCGGGAATGAGCAGTTCTTC
cdr3_aa: CSVDSGIGNEQFF

clone_size: few
v_call: TRBV18
j_call: TRBJ2-1
cdr3_length: 15
d_call: TRBD2
cdr3_nt: TGTGCCAGCTCACCTTCGACTAGCGAGGCCAATGAGCAGTTCTTC
cdr3_aa: CASSPSTSEANEQFF